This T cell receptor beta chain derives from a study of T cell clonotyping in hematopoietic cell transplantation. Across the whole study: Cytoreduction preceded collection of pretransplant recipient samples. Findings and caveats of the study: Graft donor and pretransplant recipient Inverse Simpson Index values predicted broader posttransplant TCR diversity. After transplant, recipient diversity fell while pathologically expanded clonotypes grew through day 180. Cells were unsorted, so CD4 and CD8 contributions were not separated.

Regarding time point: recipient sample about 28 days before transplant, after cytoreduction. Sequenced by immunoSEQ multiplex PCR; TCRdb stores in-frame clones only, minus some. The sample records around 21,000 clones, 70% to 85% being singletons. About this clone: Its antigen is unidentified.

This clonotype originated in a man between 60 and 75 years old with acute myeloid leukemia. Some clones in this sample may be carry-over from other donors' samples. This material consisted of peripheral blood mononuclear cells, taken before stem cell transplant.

DNA for the CDR3: TGTGCCAGCAGTTACTCCCCTGGCTCCTACGAGCAGTACTTC. Translation gives CASSYSPGSYEQYF. This chain uses TRBV6-5 with TRBJ2-7; D remains unclear. The CDR3 has 14 amino acids. Germline CDR1 is MNHEY and CDR2 is SVGAGI. V lost 0 bases and J lost 0, with 6 bases in between.